The table lists the clone carrying this T cell receptor (beta chain) with a count of one. What it binds is not known. The entry originates in a study of T cell responses to AZD1222 COVID-19 vaccine. Study results and limitations: Samples come after the peak T cell response, not at day 14.

The CDR3 loop spans 15 amino acids. Germline loops: CDR1 MNHEY, CDR2 SVGAGI. J was trimmed by 1 base and V by 6 bases; bases with no gene match: 7. TCRdb keeps only in-frame clones here, not all; method: immunoSEQ multiplex PCR. The sample includes approximately 160,000 clones, approximately 88% seen only once; the top ten take around 2.1%. This specimen was peripheral blood, taken on day 0 of AZD1222 vaccination. The receptor was isolated from an adult in good health. The chain combines TRBV6-5 with TRBJ1-1; 8 bases match TRBD1. For the CDR3, the DNA is TGTGCCAGCAGAGATTCAGGGGGCTCGAACACTGAAGCTTTCTTT. Amino acid sequence: CASRDSGGSNTEAFF.